This T cell receptor (beta chain) was found in a study of cytomegalovirus exposure and HLA in healthy donors. The CDR3 contains 14 residues. The germline V gene has CDR1 SGHRS and CDR2 YFSETQ. Researchers ran the PCR with 60 Vbeta and 13 Jbeta primers. Profiled with immunoSEQ multiplex PCR; TCRdb holds only in-frame clones, not every one. Of 120,000 or so clones in the sample, 80% are singletons; the top ten hold 2.1%. The chain uses TRBV5-1 and TRBJ2-7; D gene uncertain. The specimen sequenced was PBMCs. The TCR originated in a young man in good health and CMV-seronegative. The CDR3 region is CAFFKEKAAYEQYF. In nucleotides, the CDR3 is TGCGCTTTTTTCAAGGAGAAGGCGGCATACGAGCAGTACTTC.